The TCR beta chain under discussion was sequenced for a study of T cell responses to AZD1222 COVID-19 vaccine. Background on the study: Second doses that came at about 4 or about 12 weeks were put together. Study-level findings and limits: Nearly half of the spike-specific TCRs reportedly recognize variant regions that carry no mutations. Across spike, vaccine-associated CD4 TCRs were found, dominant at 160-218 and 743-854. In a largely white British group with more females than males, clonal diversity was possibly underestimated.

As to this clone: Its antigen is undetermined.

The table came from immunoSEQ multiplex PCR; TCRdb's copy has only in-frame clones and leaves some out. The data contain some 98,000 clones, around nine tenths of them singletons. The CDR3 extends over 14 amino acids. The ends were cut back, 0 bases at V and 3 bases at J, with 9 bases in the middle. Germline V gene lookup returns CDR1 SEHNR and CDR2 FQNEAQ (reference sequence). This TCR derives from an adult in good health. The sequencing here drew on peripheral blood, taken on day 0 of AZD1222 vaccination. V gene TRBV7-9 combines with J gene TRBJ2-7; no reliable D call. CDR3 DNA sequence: TGTGCCAGCAGCTTAGCTGGGAACATCTACGAGCAGTACTTC. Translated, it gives CASSLAGNIYEQYF. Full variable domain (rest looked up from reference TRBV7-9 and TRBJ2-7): DTGVSQNPRHKITKRGQNVTFRCDPISEHNRLYWYRQTLGQGPEFLTYFQNEAQLEKSRLLSDRFSAERPKGSFSTLEIQRTEQGDSAMYLCASSLAGNIYEQYFGPGTRLTVT.